Each of the 16 T cell receptor beta chains below was sequenced from the same sample in a study of shared clonotypes between healthy human individuals (dated by TCRdb to 2020 to 2022). CD8 naive samples were obtained by positive selection for CCR7 among CD45RO-negative cells, yielding a CD45RA+CCR7+ population from which TemRA cells were excluded. Library creation used the immunoSEQ multiplex PCR assay. This immuneACCESS table, as held by TCRdb, lists in-frame sequences with V and J called but not all clones. Of the missing ones, under half trace to an unresolved V gene in checked studies; the others have no known cause. A total of around 560,000 clones appear in this sample, 90% to 95% of them only once. Over 0.1% of the sample is held by the ten biggest clonotypes. The source material was naive CD8+ T cells sorted from blood. The cell subset or site label corresponds to: CD45RA+CCR7+. The receptors originated from a woman under 40 in good health.

The chain has TRBV6-1 and TRBJ2-7; the D gene is possibly TRBD2 (6 bases). The CDR3 loop spans 14 amino acids. Trimming removed 7 bases at V and 0 bases at J, with 13 bases between. Germline V CDR1 and CDR2: MNHNS, SASEGT. CDR3 amino acids: CASIRGRSSYEQYF. Here the CDR3 DNA reads TGTGCCAGCATCCGGGGGAGGAGCTCCTACGAGCAGTACTTC.

CDR3 residues: CASSLAFTSTDTQYF. CDR3 in DNA: TGTGCCAGCAGTTTAGCGTTTACTAGCACAGATACGCAGTATTTT. V and J are TRBV27 and TRBJ2-3; D not resolved. Germline assignment: CDR1 MNHEY and CDR2 SMNVEV (reference sequence). The germline V and J ends were trimmed by 2 bases and 0 bases, with 9 bases remaining between them. CDR3 length equals 15 residues.

This clone has just a few counts. The J gene is TRBJ2-7, the V gene TRBV7-6, with TRBD1 matching 9 bases. Per germline, CDR1 SGHVS and CDR2 FNYEAQ. This CDR3 spans 14 amino acids. With 3 bases clipped from V and 5 bases from J, the junction kept 5 bases outside the gene matches. The CDR3 coding sequence is TGTGCCAGCAGCTTTCGGGACAGGGTAAACGAGCAGTACTTC. Its protein product is CASSFRDRVNEQYF.

J is TRBJ1-1 and V is TRBV6-5; D possibly corresponds to TRBD1 (6 bases). The V gene lost 5 bases and the J gene lost 6 bases, with 16 bases spanning the gap. Germline CDR1 MNHEY, CDR2 SVGAGI. The CDR3 is 14 amino acids. In DNA form, the CDR3 reads TGTGCCAGCAGTCGGACAGAGGGGCCGTCTGAAGCTTTCTTT. As protein: CASSRTEGPSEAFF.

The chain is built from TRBV5-6 and TRBJ1-5; D not certain. Germline CDR1 SGHDT, CDR2 YYEEEE. CDR3 length equals 14 residues. V shed 2 bases and J shed 6 bases, with 12 bases lying between them. The DNA of the CDR3 is TGTGCCAGCAGCTTTTCAAGGGTGGGTCAGCCCCAGCATTTT. This translates into CASSFSRVGQPQHF. Supplemented by reference TRBV5-6 and TRBJ1-5, the full variable domain reads DAGVTQSPTHLIKTRGQQVTLRCSPKSGHDTVSWYQQALGQGPQFIFQYYEEEERQRGNFPDRFSGHQFPNYSSELNVNALLLGDSALYLCASSFSRVGQPQHFGDGTRLSIL.

This rearrangement joins TRBV7-6 to TRBJ2-1; no clear D gene. V was cut by 1 base and J by 6 bases, with 16 bases left in between. Germline loops: CDR1 SGHVS, CDR2 FNYEAQ. The CDR3 extends over 16 amino acids. CDR3 bases: TGTGCCAGCAGCTTAGGGCCGGCCTTCGTTGGCAATGAGCAGTTCTTC. Translation: CASSLGPAFVGNEQFF.

Concerning this clone: This specimen includes other DNA sequences encoding the same CDR3. The gene calls are TRBV27 and TRBJ1-5; D is ambiguous. This CDR3 has 14 residues. The V gene's germline CDR1 is MNHEY and CDR2 SMNVEV (reference sequence). Trimming took 3 bases from V and 1 from J, leaving 7 bases between them. CDR3 amino acids: CASSLVGSNQPQHF. The CDR3, as DNA: TGTGCCAGCAGTTTGGTCGGAAGCAATCAGCCCCAGCATTTT.

Turning to this clone: The same CDR3 can be traced to other DNA sequences in this sample. The rearrangement joins TRBV28 to TRBJ2-7; 7 positions agree with TRBD2. The CDR3 runs 12 residues. The V gene's germline CDR1 is MDHEN and CDR2 SYDVKM. J lost 4 bases, V lost 6 bases, and 3 bases had no gene match. The CDR3, as DNA: TGTGCCAGCAGCCAAGCGGGGTACGAGCAGTACTTC. Encoded protein: CASSQAGYEQYF. Combining the CDR3 with reference TRBV28 and TRBJ2-7 gives the whole variable domain DVKVTQSSRYLVKRTGEKVFLECVQDMDHENMFWYRQDPGLGLRLIYFSYDVKMKEKGDIPEGYSVSREKKERFSLILESASTNQTSMYLCASSQAGYEQYFGPGTRLTVT.

Notes on this clone: The same CDR3 arises from other DNA sequences in this sample as well. V usage is TRBV28 and J usage is TRBJ2-7, with D uncertain. The CDR3 runs 11 residues. V lost 2 bases, J lost 7 bases, and 6 bases lay in between. Germline V lookup: CDR1 MDHEN, CDR2 SYDVKM. CDR3 sequence reads: CASSLPGEQYF. Written as DNA, the CDR3 is TGTGCCAGCAGTTTACCTGGAGAGCAGTACTTC.

The CDR3, as DNA: TGCAGCGTGGGACGGGGAATAACCTACGAGCAGTACTTC. It specifies CSVGRGITYEQYF. The chain combines TRBV29-1 with TRBJ2-7; D is tentatively TRBD1 or TRBD2 (5 bases each). This CDR3 comprises 13 residues. Germline V gene sequence: CDR1 SQVTM, CDR2 ANQGSEA. The V end lost 6 bases, the J end lost 2 bases, and 14 bases lay between the germline ends.

The chain joins TRBV5-1 to TRBJ1-2; maybe TRBD1 (6 bases). Germline V gives CDR1 SGHRS, CDR2 YFSETQ. V lost 4 bases to trimming and J lost 6 bases, with 19 bases between them. CDR3 length: 15 amino acids. The CDR3, as DNA: TGCGCCAGCAGCCTGGGCTACAGGGATTTGGATGGCTACACCTTC. Translation: CASSLGYRDLDGYTF.

This clone is a singleton in its sample. The chain couples TRBV13 to TRBJ2-3, with D perhaps matching TRBD2 (7 bases). Germline assignment: CDR1 PRHDT and CDR2 FYEKMQ (reference sequence). The V and J ends lost 4 bases and 0 bases respectively, with 23 bases between them. This CDR3 contains 19 residues. The chain's CDR3 is CASSWSGQTSRLSTDTQYF. Here the CDR3 DNA reads TGTGCCAGCAGCTGGAGCGGACAGACTAGCCGCCTTAGCACAGATACGCAGTATTTT.

This chain uses TRBV28 with TRBJ2-1; 8 positions agree with TRBD1. Germline CDR1 MDHEN, CDR2 SYDVKM. CDR3 length: 15 residues. V dropped 6 bases and J dropped 4; count of bases not matched to a gene: 8. CDR3 DNA: TGTGCCAGCAGGCTACAGGGGGACCCTTACAATGAGCAGTTCTTC. It is translated as CASRLQGDPYNEQFF.

The genes are TRBV7-9 and TRBJ2-7, with D unclear. The CDR3 sequence is 14 residues long. Germline V gene data show CDR1 as SEHNR and CDR2 as FQNEAQ (reference sequence). The V end lost 4 bases, the J end lost 0 bases, and 10 bases lay between the germline ends. The CDR3 region has the DNA TGTGCCAGCAGCTATACTGGTTACTCCTACGAGCAGTACTTC. This sequence encodes CASSYTGYSYEQYF. Full variable domain (remainder filled in from reference TRBV7-9 and TRBJ2-7): DTGVSQNPRHKITKRGQNVTFRCDPISEHNRLYWYRQTLGQGPEFLTYFQNEAQLEKSRLLSDRFSAERPKGSFSTLEIQRTEQGDSAMYLCASSYTGYSYEQYFGPGTRLTVT.

The chain couples TRBV14 to TRBJ2-1; 11 bases line up with TRBD2. CDR1 SGHDN and CDR2 FVKESK come from the germline V gene. V lost 2 bases, J lost 1 base, and 4 bases stayed unmatched. The CDR3 is 17 amino acids. The CDR3 loop is CASSQHASGRSYNEQFF. CDR3 coding DNA: TGTGCCAGCAGCCAACACGCTAGCGGGAGGTCCTACAATGAGCAGTTCTTC.

This clone was found once. The rearrangement uses TRBV21-1 and TRBJ2-7; the table names TRBD2, a call not compared with the DNA. TRBV21-1 is a listed pseudogene. This CDR3 has 17 residues. CDR3 nucleotides: TGTGCCAGCAGCAAAGGGTGTGAACCAGCGAACTCCTACGAGCAGTACTTC. Its protein product is CASSKGCEPANSYEQYF.